Listed below are T cell receptor beta chains from one sample, sequenced in a study of blood T cell repertoires in COVID-19. This table comes from immunoSEQ multiplex PCR, and its TCRdb copy is limited to in-frame clones, with some not included. Of 250,000 to 350,000 clones listed, about nine tenths are singletons. Sequencing was done on a sample of peripheral blood. The receptors here all came from a woman aged 25-40 years with COVID-19, enrolled during active disease. Each CDR3 is given with its conserved first and last residue. Each record gives: J gene, V gene, CDR3 protein.

>TRBJ1-5|TRBV28
CASSRDQGGQPQHF
>TRBJ2-7|TRBV29-1
CSVGRFQGEQYF
>TRBJ2-1|TRBV5-1
CASAVSGTNNEQFF
>TRBJ1-2|TRBV19
CASTRDSYGYTF
>TRBJ2-3|TRBV19
CASSMRRRTTDTQYF
>TRBJ1-2|TRBV28
CASSLGTGAGYGYTF
>TRBJ1-5|TRBV2
CASRERTGGDQPQHF
>TRBJ2-4|TRBV2
CASSGDRLAKNIQYF
>TRBJ2-7|TRBV5-3
CAIKTYEQYF
>TRBJ2-5|TRBV24-1
CATSQGAKGTQYF
>TRBJ2-3|TRBV4-3
CASSQKLRTDTQYF
>TRBJ2-1|TRBV6-1
CASSEVVTSGRDYNEQFF
>TRBJ2-2|TRBV4-2
CASSQWKGQGGAGELFF
>TRBJ2-3|TRBV7-2
CASSVLAGAVSQYF
>TRBJ1-6|TRBV2
CASRGTVANSPLHF
>TRBJ1-5|TRBV28
CASSFLRRQGLNSNQPQHF
>TRBJ1-2|TRBV19
CASSTSDRGWGYTF
>TRBJ2-7|TRBV5-1
CASSSQGVYEQYF
>TRBJ2-7|TRBV25-1
CASSDTGRSAYEQYF
>TRBJ2-1|TRBV7-9
CASSSSWTYNEQFF
>TRBJ2-7|TRBV10-3
CAISESGREGGEQYF
>TRBJ2-1|TRBV28
CASSYRGFGNEQFF
>TRBJ1-6|TRBV11-2
CASSLVQGLSSPLHF
>TRBJ2-7|TRBV19
CASSIRTGTYEQYF
>TRBJ2-5|TRBV29-1
CSVVDSRRQETQYF
>TRBJ2-7|TRBV5-1
CASSEFGGTGTYEQYF
>TRBJ2-3|TRBV9
CASSVEASGRTDTQYF
>TRBJ1-5|TRBV28
CASSFLRSNQPQHF
>TRBJ1-4|TRBV6-5
CASSPQGGGGKLFF
>TRBJ2-6|TRBV19
CASSISGTGCVSGANVLTF
>TRBJ2-3|TRBV5-5
CASPGLSTDTQYF
>TRBJ1-5|TRBV18
CASQITGDGQPQHF
>TRBJ1-1|TRBV5-1
CASSPRGPMNTEAFF
>TRBJ1-1|TRBV10-3
CAISESDREGNTEAFF
>TRBJ2-7|TRBV10-1
CASSESTSAGYEQYF
>TRBJ2-7|TRBV4-1
CASSSGTYEQYF
>TRBJ2-3|TRBV19
CASRVLANTDTQYF
>TRBJ2-1|TRBV30
CAWKMGPEQFF
>TRBJ2-2|TRBV27
CASSFATSVNTGELFF
>TRBJ2-2|TRBV19
CASHPGDTGTGELFF
>TRBJ1-2|TRBV12-3/TRBV12-4
CASSTGANYGYTF
>TRBJ2-1|TRBV9
CASSVAAALGEQFF
>TRBJ1-1|TRBV5-5
CASSFGQLMNTEAFF
>TRBJ2-4|TRBV6-1
CASSESPGVAKNIQYF
>TRBJ2-1|TRBV2
CASSGDRGSYNEQFF
>TRBJ2-7|TRBV9
CASSVEGTSYEQYF
>TRBJ2-5|TRBV7-3
CASSLVQGPQETQYF
>TRBJ2-7|TRBV6-2/TRBV6-3
CASSYFGTGPYEQYF
>TRBJ2-1|TRBV19
CATSFRGGYNEQFF
>TRBJ2-7|TRBV5-4
CASSSRDRGVYEQYF
>TRBJ1-1|TRBV7-9
CASSSVNTEAFF
>TRBJ1-4|TRBV2
CASSEGQGGGEKLFF
>TRBJ2-1|TRBV6-4
CASSDTGGSSYNEQFF
>TRBJ2-3|TRBV19
CASRTSGSARFSTDTQYF
>TRBJ2-1|TRBV5-1
CASSSGLATNNEQFF
>TRBJ1-5|TRBV5-1
CASGGGDQPQHF
>TRBJ2-3|TRBV4-3
CASSPGTILDTQYF
>TRBJ2-7|TRBV2
CASFLGQGADYEQYF
>TRBJ2-5|TRBV11-2
CASSLRGWGLQETQYF